These 28 T cell receptor beta chains were all obtained from the same sample, sequenced in a study of cytotoxic CD8 clonotypes in ibrutinib-treated CLL. Generated by immunoSEQ multiplex PCR, the TCRdb table keeps only in-frame clones and is missing some. The sample includes over 30,000 clones, around 63% of them seen just once. The sequences come from PBMCs, collected at disease progression, from a patient treated with ibrutinib. The receptors derive from a human donor with chronic lymphocytic leukemia.

The chain recombines TRBV19 with TRBJ2-1, with 10 nucleotides matching TRBD1. Per germline, CDR1 LNHDA and CDR2 SQIVND (reference sequence). The CDR3 is 17 amino acids. The V and J ends lost 5 bases and 4 bases, in that order; junction bases with no gene match: 11. The CDR3 region has the DNA TGTGCCAGTAGTCTCCCCGGGGGGGGACAGGGGTACAATGAGCAGTTCTTC. Translating gives CASSLPGGGQGYNEQFF.

This clone appeared a few times. The chain has TRBV9 and TRBJ2-5, with D unresolved. CDR3 length equals 15 residues. The germline V gene encodes CDR1 SGDLS and CDR2 YYNGEE. With 0 bases removed from V and 3 bases from J, the gap between germline ends came to 12 bases. CDR3 loop: CASSVGIRTEETQYF. CDR3 DNA sequence: TGTGCCAGCAGCGTAGGGATTCGAACGGAAGAGACCCAGTACTTC.

The J gene is TRBJ1-1, the V gene TRBV10-3; 9 positions agree with TRBD1. Per the germline V gene, CDR1 is ENHRY and CDR2 is SYGVKD. This CDR3 spans 14 amino acids. V trimming: 8 bases; J trimming: 0 bases; junction bases outside the gene matches: 4. CDR3 nucleotide sequence: TGTGCCATCCGGGACAGGGCCATGAACACTGAAGCTTTCTTT. It is translated as CAIRDRAMNTEAFF.

CDR3 nucleotides: TGTGCCAGCAGTTTGAGGGAGGGATTGGGAGAGCAGTACTTC. Translating gives CASSLREGLGEQYF. The chain joins TRBV27 to TRBJ2-7, with 7 bases identical to TRBD2. The length of the CDR3 is 14 residues. The V gene end was trimmed by 3 bases and the J gene end by 7 bases; junction bases not matched to a gene: 9. CDR1 is MNHEY and CDR2 is SMNVEV in the germline V gene (reference sequence).

In this sample, this clone turned up a few times. The V gene is TRBV25-1, the J gene TRBJ2-7; no clear D gene. The CDR3 is 14 residues long. Germline CDR1 reads MGHDK; CDR2 reads SYGVNS. V was clipped by 0 bases and J by 2 bases, with 8 bases between them. In nucleotides, the CDR3 is TGTGCCAGCAGTGAATACCGCAGGCCCTACGAGCAGTACTTC. Amino acids: CASSEYRRPYEQYF.

The rearrangement links TRBV27 to TRBJ1-1, with no clear D. Germline CDR1 is MNHEY and CDR2 is SMNVEV (reference sequence). The V end was cut by 6 bases, the J end by 0 bases, with 11 bases between. The CDR3 has 14 residues. CDR3: CASRDVGLNTEAFF. CDR3 sequence (DNA): TGTGCCAGCAGAGACGTGGGCTTGAACACTGAAGCTTTCTTT.

The chain joins TRBV19 to TRBJ2-7; TRBD2 is a possible D gene (5 bases). Trimming left V 4 bases short and J 2 bases short, with 15 bases between. Germline V CDR1 and CDR2: LNHDA, SQIVND (reference sequence). The CDR3 is 15 residues long. The CDR3 bases are TGTGCCAGTAGTAAGGGTCGGGAAGCGACCTACGAGCAGTACTTC. Protein sequence: CASSKGREATYEQYF.

The chain has TRBV4-2 and TRBJ2-1; 8 positions match TRBD2. The CDR3 is made up of 15 amino acids. V gave up 5 bases and J gave up 6 bases; unmatched junction bases: 9. Germline CDR1 and CDR2: LGHNA and YNFKEQ. The CDR3 protein is CASSYLGGRTNEQFF. CDR3 nucleotides: TGTGCCAGCAGCTACCTTGGCGGGAGGACCAATGAGCAGTTCTTC.

This chain uses TRBV5-6 with TRBJ1-2; D is unclear. This CDR3 comprises 15 residues. Germline V CDR1 and CDR2: SGHDT, YYEEEE. V was shortened by 0 bases and J by 3 bases, with 12 bases between the two germline ends. The DNA of the CDR3 is TGTGCCAGCAGCTTGGAGGCAAGGGATTACTATGGCTACACCTTC. The encoded protein is CASSLEARDYYGYTF.

The chain uses TRBV5-1 and TRBJ2-1; no clear D gene. Trimming removed 0 bases from V and 5 bases from J, with 9 bases in between. Germline CDR1 reads SGHRS; CDR2 reads YFSETQ. This CDR3 has 14 amino acids. CDR3 in amino acids: CASSLDGLNNEQFF. In DNA, the CDR3 is TGCGCCAGCAGCTTGGACGGGCTGAACAATGAGCAGTTCTTC.

The chain uses TRBV6-5 and TRBJ2-7; 11 bases agree with TRBD2. The junction had 6 bases not matched to a gene; V was cut back by 6 bases and J by 2 bases. The length of the CDR3 is 15 residues. Germline lookup yields CDR1 MNHEY and CDR2 SVGAGI. The CDR3 region is CASRGQTSGAYEQYF. The CDR3, as DNA: TGTGCCAGCAGAGGCCAGACTAGCGGGGCCTACGAGCAGTACTTC.

This chain connects TRBV18 to TRBJ2-7, with 7 bases matching TRBD1. Germline V lookup: CDR1 KGHSH, CDR2 LQKENI. The trim removed 6 bases at V and 0 bases at J, leaving 5 bases unmatched. The CDR3 contains 14 residues. The CDR3 is CASSGDSSSYEQYF. In DNA, the CDR3 is TGTGCCAGCTCCGGGGACAGCAGCTCCTACGAGCAGTACTTC.

This clone was found a few times. V usage is TRBV11-2 and J usage is TRBJ1-5; unclear D gene. This CDR3 has 14 amino acids. The V end was cut by 2 bases, the J end by 4 bases, with 9 bases between. Germline CDR1 and CDR2: SGHAT and FQNNGV. CDR3 amino acids: CASSLQHENQPQHF. The CDR3 DNA follows: TGTGCCAGCAGCTTACAACACGAAAATCAGCCCCAGCATTTT.

The V call is TRBV7-9, the J call TRBJ1-1, with D perhaps TRBD1 (5 bases). The CDR3 extends over 13 amino acids. CDR1 is SEHNR and CDR2 is FQNEAQ in the germline V gene (reference sequence). V lost 1 base, J lost 8 bases, and 11 bases lay in between. CDR3 DNA sequence: TGTGCCAGCAGCTTAGAAGGGGTGGGGGAAGCTTTCTTT. Protein sequence: CASSLEGVGEAFF.

This chain links TRBV18 with TRBJ2-1; D tentatively reads TRBD1 or TRBD2 (5 bases each). Germline CDR1 and CDR2: KGHSH and LQKENI. The CDR3 sequence is 17 residues long. The V and J ends lost 3 bases and 4 bases respectively, with 19 bases between them. CDR3 DNA sequence: TGTGCCAGCTCACCTTCCGGGCCAGGGTGGGGGTACAATGAGCAGTTCTTC. Amino acid sequence: CASSPSGPGWGYNEQFF.

This rearrangement joins TRBV28 to TRBJ2-1; possibly TRBD1 for D (6 bases). Trimming took 7 bases from V and 9 from J, leaving 16 bases between them. Germline CDR1 reads MDHEN; CDR2 reads SYDVKM. The CDR3 totals 13 residues. CDR3 in amino acids: CASNIPSRGEQFF. CDR3 DNA: TGTGCCAGCAATATCCCCTCCAGGGGTGAGCAGTTCTTC.

In its sample, this clone was seen a few times. J is TRBJ1-6 and V is TRBV28, with TRBD1 as a possible D gene (6 bases). CDR3 length: 16 amino acids. CDR1 and CDR2 (germline): MDHEN, SYDVKM. V lost 5 bases and J 0 bases, leaving 11 bases between the germline ends. CDR3 DNA: TGTGCCAGCAGTCCTCAGGGGAGCTCCTATAATTCACCCCTCCACTTT. Amino acids: CASSPQGSSYNSPLHF.

This clone was recorded a few times. The chain is built from TRBV7-2 and TRBJ2-2; D gene unclear. The CDR3 consists of 14 residues. CDR1 SGHTA and CDR2 FQGNSA come from the germline V gene. The V gene lost 0 bases and the J gene lost 1 base, with 3 bases spanning the gap. The CDR3 DNA reads as TGTGCCAGCAGCTTAGCGTGGAACACCGGGGAGCTGTTTTTT. Translating it yields CASSLAWNTGELFF. Looking up the rest from reference TRBV7-2 and TRBJ2-2 gives the full variable domain: GAGVSQSPSNKVTEKGKDVELRCDPISGHTALYWYRQSLGQGLEFLIYFQGNSAPDKSGLPSDRFSAERTGGSVSTLTIQRTQQEDSAVYLCASSLAWNTGELFFGEGSRLTVL.

This clone was seen only once. This chain's CDR3 is CASSPFPGQAYEQYF. Written as DNA, the CDR3 is TGTGCCAGCAGCCCCTTTCCGGGACAGGCCTACGAGCAGTACTTC. This rearrangement joins TRBV7-3 to TRBJ2-7; 8 bases are shared with TRBD1. Germline-derived CDR1 and CDR2 are SGHTA and FQGTGA. This CDR3 region has 15 residues. J lost 2 bases, V lost 5 bases, and 8 bases had no gene match.

The chain recombines TRBV7-2 with TRBJ2-5; D tentatively reads TRBD1 or TRBD2 (5 bases each). The CDR3 totals 16 residues. The germline V gene has CDR1 SGHTA and CDR2 FQGNSA. The V and J ends lost 5 bases and 5 bases respectively, with 21 bases between them. CDR3 protein: CASSQDPGTGEETQYF. The CDR3 DNA follows: TGTGCCAGCAGCCAAGACCCCGGGACCGGGGAGGAGACCCAGTACTTC.

The chain uses TRBV13 and TRBJ1-3; the D is unclear. The CDR3 contains 15 residues. From germline, CDR1 is PRHDT and CDR2 FYEKMQ (reference sequence). V dropped 4 bases and J dropped 7 bases, with 17 bases sitting between them. The CDR3 DNA sequence: TGTGCCAGCAGCTCCCTGACCGGTACGGCGAACACCATATATTTT. This sequence encodes CASSSLTGTANTIYF. Supplemented by reference TRBV13 and TRBJ1-3, the full variable domain reads AAGVIQSPRHLIKEKRETATLKCYPIPRHDTVYWYQQGPGQDPQFLISFYEKMQSDKGSIPDRFSAQQFSDYHSELNMSSLELGDSALYFCASSSLTGTANTIYFGEGSWLTVV.

The chain employs TRBV4-1 and TRBJ2-1, with TRBD2 matching 12 bases. Germline trimming cut 4 bases from V and 6 bases from J; bases unmatched to any gene: 7. The CDR3 loop spans 16 amino acids. Germline loops: CDR1 MGHRA, CDR2 YSYEKL. CDR3 loop: CASSPQLAGGLNEQFF. CDR3 in DNA: TGCGCCAGCAGCCCCCAACTAGCGGGAGGTCTCAATGAGCAGTTCTTC.

The chain is built from TRBV4-2 and TRBJ2-5, with 10 bases identical to TRBD1. The CDR3 is made up of 15 amino acids. Germline V gene sequence: CDR1 LGHNA, CDR2 YNFKEQ. V shed 6 bases and J 4 bases; nucleotides not matched to a gene: 8. CDR3 coding DNA: TGTGCCAGCAGGGAGACAGGGGGCTCTTTAGAGACCCAGTACTTC. This gives the protein CASRETGGSLETQYF.

This chain links TRBV7-2 with TRBJ2-3; TRBD2 might be the D (5 bases). CDR1 SGHTA and CDR2 FQGNSA come from the germline V gene. V was clipped by 0 bases and J by 4 bases, with 8 bases between them. This CDR3 contains 14 residues. DNA for the CDR3: TGTGCCAGCAGCTTAGCCACGGGGTCAGATACGCAGTATTTT. Translated: CASSLATGSDTQYF.

The V call is TRBV5-4, the J call TRBJ1-1, with D perhaps TRBD1 (6 bases). Germline loops: CDR1 SGHNT, CDR2 YYREEE (reference sequence). The CDR3 is 16 residues long. The ends were cut back, 4 bases at V and 1 base at J, with 17 bases in the middle. CDR3 DNA sequence: TGTGCCAGCAGCGCATCAGGGGCCAGAAGGAACACTGAAGCTTTCTTT. The encoded protein is CASSASGARRNTEAFF.

In nucleotides, the CDR3 is TGTGCCAGCAGACCATGGGATGGCAATCAGCCCCAGCATTTT. This sequence encodes CASRPWDGNQPQHF. V is TRBV28 and J is TRBJ1-5, with D hard to call. V was pared by 6 bases and J by 2 bases, with 11 bases between. Germline V CDR1 and CDR2: MDHEN, SYDVKM. The CDR3 sequence is 14 residues long.

The chain recombines TRBV4-3 with TRBJ2-7; maybe TRBD2 (6 bases). Per the germline V gene, CDR1 is LGHNA and CDR2 is YSLEER. This CDR3 comprises 15 residues. The germline V and J ends were trimmed by 3 bases and 3 bases, with 15 bases remaining between them. The CDR3 DNA follows: TGCGCCAGCAGCCACCTTCAGTCCGGGGGCTACGAGCAGTACTTC. It codes for CASSHLQSGGYEQYF.

V is TRBV5-1 and J is TRBJ2-3; possibly TRBD2 for D (7 bases). V was trimmed by 5 bases and J by 1 base, leaving 14 bases between them. The CDR3 totals 15 residues. Germline values: CDR1 SGHRS, CDR2 YFSETQ. The chain's CDR3 is CASSFGGARTDTQYF. CDR3 in DNA: TGCGCCAGCAGTTTTGGGGGGGCGCGCACAGATACGCAGTATTTT.